One sample yielded the 20 T cell receptor beta chains listed below, sequenced in a study of T cell repertoires in ileal Crohn's disease. Measured with immunoSEQ multiplex PCR; TCRdb has only the in-frame clones, and not every one. The data contain approximately 2,700 clones, 90% of them singletons. Before sorting, lamina propria lymphocytes were separated from surgical specimens by density gradient. Sequencing was done on a sample of CD4+ T cells sorted from the ileum. These receptors originate from an adult with Crohn's disease.

The count of this clone is one. The rearrangement uses TRBV9 and TRBJ1-6, with D possibly matching TRBD1 (5 bases). Germline CDR1 is SGDLS and CDR2 is YYNGEE. The CDR3 consists of 14 residues. V lost 3 bases and J lost 9, with 13 bases in between. In DNA, the CDR3 is TGTGCCAGCAGCGCCCGGGACTGGGGTTCACCCCTCCACTTT. Its protein product is CASSARDWGSPLHF.

This chain joins TRBV7-9 and TRBJ1-5; D is unresolved. This CDR3 is 13 amino acids long. The V end was cut by 1 base, the J end by 9 bases, with 10 bases between. Germline V gene sequence: CDR1 SEHNR, CDR2 FQNEAQ (reference sequence). CDR3: CASSLGSYGPQHF. Written as DNA, the CDR3 is TGTGCCAGCAGCTTAGGGTCCTATGGGCCCCAGCATTTT.

The chain recombines TRBV7-3 with TRBJ2-1; D gene uncertain. Between the trimmed V and J ends, which lost 1 base and 7 bases, there was a span of 11 bases. This CDR3 spans 14 amino acids. Per the germline V gene, CDR1 is SGHTA and CDR2 is FQGTGA. This chain's CDR3 is CASSLSRDRNEQFF. CDR3 bases: TGTGCCAGCAGCTTAAGTAGAGATCGGAATGAGCAGTTCTTC.

This chain joins TRBV5-1 and TRBJ2-7; 7 bases match TRBD1. This CDR3 comprises 13 residues. V was clipped by 3 bases and J by 3 bases; unmatched bases: 3. CDR1 is SGHRS, CDR2 YFSETQ, per germline. This chain's CDR3 is CASSSGQNYEQYF. In DNA, the CDR3 is TGCGCCAGCAGCTCGGGACAGAACTACGAGCAGTACTTC. The full variable domain, in which reference TRBV5-1 and TRBJ2-7 provide the parts outside the CDR3, is KAGVTQTPRYLIKTRGQQVTLSCSPISGHRSVSWYQQTPGQGLQFLFEYFSETQRNKGNFPGRFSGRQFSNSRSEMNVSTLELGDSALYLCASSSGQNYEQYFGPGTRLTVT.

The gene calls are TRBV5-4 and TRBJ2-3; TRBD2 aligns across 8 bases. The CDR3 consists of 17 residues. V was clipped by 0 bases and J by 4 bases; unmatched bases: 10. CDR1 is SGHNT, CDR2 YYREEE, per germline (reference sequence). The CDR3 here is CASSLALTGGYSDTQYF. In nucleotides, the CDR3 is TGTGCCAGCAGCTTGGCCCTAACGGGAGGGTATTCAGATACGCAGTATTTT.

This chain uses TRBV7-2 with TRBJ2-3, with a possible D match to TRBD1 (6 bases). V was clipped by 7 bases and J by 2 bases, with 16 bases between them. Per the germline V gene, CDR1 is SGHTA and CDR2 is FQGNSA. There are 15 residues in the CDR3. This chain's CDR3 is CASTQRRQVTDTQYF. DNA of the CDR3: TGTGCCAGCACCCAAAGGAGACAGGTCACAGATACGCAGTATTTT. The full variable domain, its missing parts supplied by reference TRBV7-2 and TRBJ2-3, is GAGVSQSPSNKVTEKGKDVELRCDPISGHTALYWYRQSLGQGLEFLIYFQGNSAPDKSGLPSDRFSAERTGGSVSTLTIQRTQQEDSAVYLCASTQRRQVTDTQYFGPGTRLTVL.

The DNA of the CDR3 is TGCGCCAGCAGCTTGGGAGGCCAGAACTATGGCTACACCTTC. Its translation is CASSLGGQNYGYTF. This sequence joins TRBV5-1 and TRBJ1-2; no clear D. Germline V gene data show CDR1 as SGHRS and CDR2 as YFSETQ. This CDR3 comprises 14 residues. Between the trimmed V and J ends, which lost 0 bases and 2 bases, there was a span of 8 bases.

V and J are TRBV7-3 and TRBJ1-1; D not certain. CDR1 is SGHTA and CDR2 is FQGTGA in the germline V gene. The CDR3 runs to 14 residues. The V end lost 4 bases, the J end lost 3 bases, and 12 bases lay between the germline ends. CDR3 nucleotide sequence: TGTGCCAGCAGCTGGAGGGCGAGGGACACTGAAGCTTTCTTT. Amino acid sequence: CASSWRARDTEAFF.

The V call is TRBV27, the J call TRBJ1-2; a weak D match, TRBD1 (5 bases). The CDR3 spans 15 residues. Germline CDR1 is MNHEY and CDR2 is SMNVEV (reference sequence). Trimming left V 1 base short and J 4 bases short, with 13 bases between. The CDR3 DNA follows: TGTGCCAGCAGTTTATACGGGGGTCAAAGCTATGGCTACACCTTC. As protein: CASSLYGGQSYGYTF.

The V and J genes are TRBV6-5 and TRBJ2-2; tentative D call: TRBD2 (7 bases). V gave up 8 bases and J gave up 3 bases, with 16 bases separating them. The CDR3 covers 15 residues. The germline V gene has CDR1 MNHEY and CDR2 SVGAGI. The CDR3 DNA is TGTGCCAGCCTTGGGGGGGCGCCGGACACCGGGGAGCTGTTTTTT. It codes for CASLGGAPDTGELFF.

The V call is TRBV6-5, the J call TRBJ1-1; tentative D call: TRBD1 (6 bases). The V gene's germline CDR1 is MNHEY and CDR2 SVGAGI. V lost 6 bases and J 3 bases, leaving 14 bases between the germline ends. The CDR3 sequence is 14 residues long. The CDR3 DNA sequence: TGTGCCAGCAGACGGAGGGGGGGAGACACTGAAGCTTTCTTT. It yields the protein CASRRRGGDTEAFF.

The chain joins TRBV5-4 to TRBJ2-7; 7 nucleotides match TRBD1. This CDR3 region has 15 residues. V lost 2 bases and J lost 3; bases outside the gene matches: 8. The germline V gene encodes CDR1 SGHNT and CDR2 YYREEE (reference sequence). Here the CDR3 DNA reads TGTGCCAGCAGCTTATCGCCAGGGGGAAACTACGAGCAGTACTTC. It yields the protein CASSLSPGGNYEQYF.

This rearrangement joins TRBV7-7 to TRBJ2-1, with TRBD2 identical over 11 bases. With 5 bases clipped from V and 1 base from J, the junction kept 4 bases outside the gene matches. This CDR3 is built from 16 residues. Germline CDR1 reads SSHAT; CDR2 reads FNYEAQ (reference sequence). This chain's CDR3 is CASSRSGGASYNEQFF. The CDR3 region has the DNA TGTGCCAGCAGCCGTAGCGGGGGGGCGTCCTACAATGAGCAGTTCTTC.

The genes are TRBV19 and TRBJ2-3; weak D call: TRBD1 (5 bases). CDR3 length: 15 amino acids. V dropped 4 bases and J dropped 0 bases, with 11 bases sitting between them. Germline CDR1 and CDR2: LNHDA and SQIVND (reference sequence). CDR3 bases: TGTGCCAGTAGTACGACAGTATCAAGCACAGATACGCAGTATTTT. Protein: CASSTTVSSTDTQYF.

This rearrangement joins TRBV21-1 to TRBJ1-6. TRBV21-1 is given as a pseudogene. The CDR3 runs 13 residues. The chain's CDR3 is CASSQGGNSPLHF. In nucleotides, the CDR3 is TGTGCCAGCAGCCAGGGAGGGAATTCACCCCTCCACTTT.

This rearrangement joins TRBV27 to TRBJ1-2, with D perhaps matching TRBD1 (6 bases). Trimming removed 3 bases at V and 8 bases at J, with 13 bases between. CDR3 length equals 13 residues. Germline CDR1 reads MNHEY; CDR2 reads SMNVEV (reference sequence). The CDR3 sequence: CASSLGGASGYTF. The DNA of the CDR3 is TGTGCCAGCAGTTTGGGGGGGGCGTCGGGCTACACCTTC.

The chain has TRBV5-3 and TRBJ2-5; maybe TRBD2 (6 bases). TRBV5-3 is given ORF status, its function remaining uncertain. The CDR3 spans 16 residues. Trimming pared 3 bases from V and 5 bases from J, leaving 20 bases between. The CDR3 is CARSWFGGSGRETQYF. Here the CDR3 DNA reads TGTGCCAGAAGCTGGTTTGGGGGGAGTGGGCGGGAGACCCAGTACTTC.

This chain connects TRBV5-1 to TRBJ2-5, with 13 positions matching TRBD2. V lost 7 bases, J lost 2 bases, and 5 bases stayed unmatched. The CDR3 runs to 15 residues. CDR1 and CDR2 (germline): SGHRS, YFSETQ. The DNA for the CDR3 is TGCGCCAGCGGAGGGACTAGCGGGAAACAAGAGACCCAGTACTTC. Encoded protein: CASGGTSGKQETQYF.

This chain connects TRBV7-2 to TRBJ2-3, with TRBD2 as a possible D gene (7 bases). The length of the CDR3 is 15 residues. CDR1 and CDR2 (germline): SGHTA, FQGNSA. Trimming left V 8 bases short and J 5 bases short, with 20 bases between. The CDR3 reads CASLYTRGAGDTQYF. The DNA of the CDR3 is TGTGCCAGCCTCTACACCCGGGGGGCCGGAGATACGCAGTATTTT.

The chain carries TRBV5-4 and TRBJ2-6; TRBD1 agrees at 9 bases. J lost 2 bases, V lost 4 bases, and 7 bases had no gene match. Per the germline V gene, CDR1 is SGHNT and CDR2 is YYREEE (reference sequence). CDR3 length: 17 amino acids. CDR3 protein: CASSPRDRDPGANVLTF. The CDR3 DNA sequence: TGTGCCAGCAGCCCCCGGGACAGGGACCCTGGGGCCAACGTCCTGACTTTC.